In this sample, the clone carrying this TCR beta chain turned up many times. Antigen specificity is unknown. This CDR3 comprises 14 residues. From germline, CDR1 is MNHEY and CDR2 SVGAGI. The V end lost 8 bases, the J end lost 1 base, and 12 bases lay between the germline ends. This sample was included in a study of neurological immune-mediated disorders. 5'RACE with 10-nucleotide random UMIs generated the cDNA. Every sequencing run produced over 170 million TCR-beta sequences, and the sequences from any one run covered 15-18 subjects. In TCRdb, the 5' RACE reads were re-called with MiXCR into one record per CDR3 protein. This table has about 50,000 distinct CDR3 sequences, approximately 15% appearing once. Study observations and caveats: The absence of shared CDR3 amino acid sequences among expanded clones across subjects suggests private repertoires in all groups.

V is TRBV6-5 and J is TRBJ2-1; no clear D. The sequencing input was PBMCs. The TCR was taken from a man aged 55 to 70 in good health. Here the CDR3 DNA reads TGTGCCAGCGGGGTCTCTAATTCCTACAATGAGCAGTTCTTC. As protein: CASGVSNSYNEQFF.